Only one count was recorded for the clone carrying this T cell receptor (beta chain). Its target is unknown. In the authors' workflow: ImmunoSEQ junction-only sequences lacked quality scores, so their filtering differed. The repertoire was sequenced with immunoSEQ multiplex PCR; TCRdb's copy has only in-frame clones and lacks some. Clonal size and the V and J genes are those of that table, whereas D and trimming came from the DNA. This sample has some 2,500,000 clones; 85% to 95% occur once, and the top ten carry 0.3% to 0.45%. The data were obtained in a study of shared clonotypes between healthy human individuals. For the study at large: Per donor, three plates held CD4 naive cells, three held CD4 memory, two held CD8 naive and one held CD8 memory. Study-wide points: Clonotype sharing across a few donors was observed for around 5% of naive CD4 clonotypes.

CDR1 and CDR2 (germline): MDHEN, SYDVKM. Trimming cost V 6 bases and J 4 bases, with 15 bases left between them. The CDR3 runs 14 residues. The source material was naive CD4+ T cells from PBMCs. Specified subset: CD45RA+ positively selected. The source of this sequence is a man aged 18 to 29 in good health. Some clones in this sample may be carry-over from other donors' samples. The chain employs TRBV28 and TRBJ2-5, with a tentative D call TRBD2 (6 bases). The CDR3 here is CASSSQLGGETQYF. DNA for the CDR3: TGTGCCAGCAGCAGCCAATTGGGAGGAGAGACCCAGTACTTC. Using reference TRBV28 and TRBJ2-5 for the parts outside the CDR3, the full variable domain is DVKVTQSSRYLVKRTGEKVFLECVQDMDHENMFWYRQDPGLGLRLIYFSYDVKMKEKGDIPEGYSVSREKKERFSLILESASTNQTSMYLCASSSQLGGETQYFGPGTRLLVL.